This T cell receptor beta chain was captured by sequencing in a study of cytomegalovirus exposure and HLA in healthy donors. Turning to the study itself: HLA-typed donors were the source of around 80 million unique TCRs, which an early data release held.

Study outcomes and limitations: An Asian-associated ancestry cluster reportedly showed fewer N-insertions than the roughly 700-donor mean in a later analysis. Within an earlier analysis, most TCR beta V segments proved productive either about 90% or about 30% of the time.

About this clone: Its specificity is not known.

Use of 60 Vbeta and 13 Jbeta primers characterized the PCR. Clones were read by immunoSEQ multiplex PCR, and TCRdb kept only the in-frame ones, dropping some. The sample shows 100,000 to 120,000 clones, about 80% of them seen only once. The CDR3 is 18 amino acids. Trimming shortened V by 2 bases and J by 4 bases, and 22 bases separated the two germline ends. The germline CDR1 and CDR2 sequences are SGDLS and YYNGEE. The chain recombines TRBV9 with TRBJ1-3; no clear D gene. The source is a woman in her sixties in good health and CMV-seropositive. Sequenced sample: PBMCs. The CDR3 DNA reads TGTGCCAGCAGCGTGAGGGATGGACGGAGTTTAATAGGAAACACCATATATTTT. This gives the protein CASSVRDGRSLIGNTIYF.